This T cell receptor (beta chain) originates from a study of PD-L1 blockade in urothelial cancer. Generated by immunoSEQ multiplex PCR, the TCRdb table keeps only in-frame clones and is missing some. Among tens of thousands of clones listed, 82% were seen once. The time point: pretreatment peripheral blood. The sample was PBMCs, taken around atezolizumab (anti-PD-L1) treatment. The sequence was collected from a man in his 60s with urothelial cancer.

CDR3 coding DNA: TGTGCCATCAGTGAGGGAGGGGCCGGAACCTACGAGCAGTACTTC. It specifies CAISEGGAGTYEQYF. The chain is built from TRBV10-3 and TRBJ2-7, with D perhaps TRBD2 (6 bases). Deletions cut 2 bases from V and 2 bases from J, with 13 bases between. CDR3 length: 15 residues. Germline-derived CDR1 and CDR2 are ENHRY and SYGVKD.